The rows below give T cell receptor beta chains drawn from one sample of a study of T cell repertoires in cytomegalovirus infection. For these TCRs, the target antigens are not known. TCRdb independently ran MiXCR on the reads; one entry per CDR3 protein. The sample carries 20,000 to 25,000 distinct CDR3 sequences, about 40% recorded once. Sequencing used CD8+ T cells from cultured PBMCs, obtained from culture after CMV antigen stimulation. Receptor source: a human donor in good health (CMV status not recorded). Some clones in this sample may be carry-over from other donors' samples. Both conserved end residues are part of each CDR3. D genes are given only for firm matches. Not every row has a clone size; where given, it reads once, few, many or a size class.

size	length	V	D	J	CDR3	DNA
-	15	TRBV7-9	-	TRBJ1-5	CASSPVGDSNQPQHF	TGTGCCAGCAGCCCCGTCGGGGATAGCAATCAGCCCCAGCATTTT
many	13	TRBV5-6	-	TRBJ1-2	CASSYKKNYGYTF	TGTGCCAGCAGCTACAAAAAGAACTATGGCTACACCTTC
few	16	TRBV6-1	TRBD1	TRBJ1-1	CASSAPGQGRNTEAFF	TGTGCCAGCAGTGCCCCGGGACAGGGGAGGAATACTGAAGCTTTCTTT
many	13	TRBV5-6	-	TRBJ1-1	CASSLDLNTEAFF	TGTGCCAGCAGCTTGGACCTGAACACTGAAGCTTTCTTT
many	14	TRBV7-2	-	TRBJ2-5	CASSPKQGRETQYF	TGTGCCAGCAGCCCCAAACAGGGACGAGAGACCCAGTACTTC
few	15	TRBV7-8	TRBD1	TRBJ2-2	CASSLGTGATGELFF	TGTGCCAGCAGCTTAGGGACAGGGGCCACCGGGGAGCTGTTTTTT
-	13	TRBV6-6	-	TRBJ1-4	CASNRDLGEKLFF	TGTGCCAGCAATAGGGACCTAGGTGAAAAACTGTTTTTT
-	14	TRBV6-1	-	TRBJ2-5	CASSHGEYQETQYF	TGTGCCAGCAGTCATGGGGAGTACCAAGAGACCCAGTACTTC
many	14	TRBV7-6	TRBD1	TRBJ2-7	CASSALSQGSEQYF	TGTGCCAGCAGCGCCCTCTCACAGGGGTCCGAGCAGTACTTC
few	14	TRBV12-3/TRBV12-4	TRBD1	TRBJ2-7	CASSWDRDAYEQYF	TGTGCCAGCAGTTGGGACAGGGACGCCTACGAGCAGTACTTC
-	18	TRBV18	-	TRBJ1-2	CASSPFPLQKPLDYGYTF	TGTGCCAGCTCACCTTTTCCCTTACAGAAACCACTGGACTATGGCTACACCTTC
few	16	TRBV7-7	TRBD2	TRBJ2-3	CASSSEIAGGTDTQYF	TGTGCTAGCAGCTCCGAGATAGCGGGAGGAACAGATACGCAGTATTTT
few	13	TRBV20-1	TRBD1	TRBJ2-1	CSAREDRTGIRFF	TGCAGTGCTAGGGAAGACAGGACAGGAATTCGATTCTTC
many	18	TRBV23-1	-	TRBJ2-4	CASSQTQTIRGAKNIQYF	TGCGCCAGCAGTCAAACCCAAACGATCAGGGGAGCCAAAAACATTCAGTACTTC
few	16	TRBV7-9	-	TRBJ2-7	CASSFPEGGSSYEQYF	TGTGCCAGCAGCTTCCCCGAGGGGGGGAGCTCCTACGAGCAGTACTTC
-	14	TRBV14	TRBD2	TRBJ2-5	CASSQGLAEETQYF	TGTGCCAGCAGCCAGGGACTAGCGGAGGAGACCCAGTACTTC
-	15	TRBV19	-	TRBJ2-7	CASSIGRSNPYEQYF	TGTGCCAGTAGTATAGGACGGAGTAACCCCTACGAGCAGTACTTC
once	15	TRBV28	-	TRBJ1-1	CAISITEGTDTESFF	TGTGCCATCAGTATAACTGAAGGAACGGACACTGAATCTTTCTTT